These 21 T cell receptor beta chains came from one sample sequenced in a study of T cell responses to AZD1222 COVID-19 vaccine. Measured with immunoSEQ multiplex PCR; TCRdb has only the in-frame clones, and not every one. The data contain approximately 190,000 clones, 87% of them singletons. The input for sequencing was peripheral blood, taken on day 0 of MenACWY control vaccination. The receptors originated from an adult in good health.

The count of this clone is one. This chain links TRBV19 with TRBJ2-1, with D uncertain. Germline lookup yields CDR1 LNHDA and CDR2 SQIVND (reference sequence). The V and J ends lost 5 bases and 5 bases respectively, with 16 bases between them. This CDR3 contains 15 residues. The CDR3 DNA is TGTGCCAGTAGTGTAAAGAGAGGACGCGACAATGAGCAGTTCTTC. The encoded protein is CASSVKRGRDNEQFF.

The V call is TRBV28, the J call TRBJ1-5; D is possibly TRBD1 (6 bases). The CDR3 sequence is 14 residues long. Germline assignment: CDR1 MDHEN and CDR2 SYDVKM. Trimming took off 4 bases at V and 9 bases at J, with 16 bases between the two ends. The CDR3 DNA reads TGTGCCAGCAGTTCGGGACAAAGGAGTGGGCCCCAGCATTTT. Residues: CASSSGQRSGPQHF.

The chain combines TRBV11-2 with TRBJ2-7; TRBD1 is a possible D gene (5 bases). The CDR3 totals 14 residues. The V end lost 5 bases, the J end lost 6 bases, and 17 bases lay between the germline ends. CDR1 and CDR2 (germline): SGHAT, FQNNGV. CDR3 bases: TGTGCCAGCAGCCCCCGGAATGGGCAGGGCGAGCAGTACTTC. Translating gives CASSPRNGQGEQYF.

This chain uses TRBV7-2 with TRBJ1-6, with D uncertain. CDR1 and CDR2 from the germline V gene are SGHTA and FQGNSA. CDR3 length: 14 amino acids. Trimming shortened V by 4 bases and J by 7 bases, and 11 bases separated the two germline ends. The CDR3 DNA is TGTGCCAGCAGCTACGGGCCTCGGAATTCACCCCTCCACTTT. Its protein product is CASSYGPRNSPLHF.

The chain recombines TRBV2 with TRBJ1-5, with 7 bases lining up with TRBD1. This CDR3 spans 16 amino acids. After removal of 4 bases from V and 2 bases from J, the junction contained 8 bases not matched to a gene. Germline V gives CDR1 SNHLY, CDR2 FYNNEI. The CDR3 DNA reads as TGTGCCAGCAGTGTCAGAGGGGGCTTTGGCAATCAGCCCCAGCATTTT. Translating gives CASSVRGGFGNQPQHF.

The rearrangement uses TRBV10-3 and TRBJ2-7; 11 positions agree with TRBD2. After removal of 6 bases from V and 9 bases from J, the junction contained 28 bases not matched to a gene. Germline values: CDR1 ENHRY, CDR2 SYGVKD. The CDR3 sequence is 20 residues long. CDR3 bases: TGTGCCATCAGAACCGTTCCCCGCGGGACTAGCGGACGCCCGGCTGATCGGCAGTACTTC. Translated: CAIRTVPRGTSGRPADRQYF.

This clone has just one count. The chain links TRBV12-3 or TRBV12-4 to TRBJ2-1; 10 bases line up with TRBD2. V lost 6 bases and J lost 15; bases outside the gene matches: 5. The CDR3 runs 11 residues. Here the CDR3 reads CASSTGTSAFF. Written as DNA, the CDR3 is TGTGCCAGCAGCACCGGGACTAGCGCGTTCTTC.

V gene TRBV27 combines with J gene TRBJ1-4; D remains unclear. Germline values: CDR1 MNHEY, CDR2 SMNVEV (reference sequence). Trimming took 6 bases from V and 0 from J, leaving 11 bases between them. There are 15 residues in the CDR3. Here the CDR3 reads CASRRKSSTNEKLFF. Here the CDR3 DNA reads TGTGCCAGCAGGAGGAAGAGTTCAACTAATGAAAAACTGTTTTTT.

The gene calls are TRBV19 and TRBJ1-1, with a tentative D call TRBD1 (6 bases). The ends were cut back, 5 bases at V and 3 bases at J, with 25 bases in the middle. CDR3 length: 18 amino acids. The germline V gene encodes CDR1 LNHDA and CDR2 SQIVND (reference sequence). The chain's CDR3 is CASSPLTPGGAEDTEAFF. CDR3 DNA sequence: TGTGCCAGTAGTCCCCTAACCCCGGGGGGCGCAGAGGACACTGAAGCTTTCTTT.

This chain links TRBV6-5 with TRBJ2-7; weak D call: TRBD1 (6 bases). The CDR3 totals 15 residues. Germline assignment: CDR1 MNHEY and CDR2 SVGAGI. Trimming left V 6 bases short and J 3 bases short, with 18 bases between. CDR3 loop: CASSRYGEGGYEQYF. CDR3 bases: TGTGCCAGCAGCCGCTACGGGGAAGGGGGCTACGAGCAGTACTTC.

The chain links TRBV19 to TRBJ1-5, with D possibly matching TRBD1 (5 bases). CDR1 is LNHDA, CDR2 SQIVND, per germline (reference sequence). This CDR3 has 16 residues. The V end lost 0 bases, the J end lost 3 bases, and 12 bases lay between the germline ends. The CDR3 protein is CASSIEAGRTNQPQHF. In DNA, the CDR3 is TGTGCCAGTAGTATAGAGGCAGGGAGAACCAATCAGCCCCAGCATTTT.

V usage is TRBV6-2 or TRBV6-3 and J usage is TRBJ2-1, with D perhaps matching TRBD2 (6 bases). Trimming stripped 5 bases from V and 4 bases from J, with 12 bases between. The CDR3 is made up of 14 amino acids. The germline V gene has CDR1 MNHEY and CDR2 SVGEGT. The CDR3 loop is CASSVVAEYNEQFF. Written as DNA, the CDR3 is TGTGCCAGCAGTGTCGTAGCGGAATACAATGAGCAGTTCTTC.

This sequence joins TRBV6-5 and TRBJ1-2; 8 bases map to TRBD1. CDR1 is MNHEY and CDR2 is SVGAGI in the germline V gene. Losses at the gene ends were 6 bases for V and 5 bases for J; bases not matched to a gene: 5. The CDR3 spans 13 residues. The CDR3 coding sequence is TGTGCCAGCAGGGGGACAGGCTTTTATGGCTACACCTTC. Translating gives CASRGTGFYGYTF.

The rearrangement links TRBV4-2 to TRBJ1-5; 7 bases line up with TRBD1. CDR3 length equals 13 residues. Germline CDR1 is LGHNA and CDR2 is YNFKEQ. V shed 2 bases and J 9 bases; nucleotides not matched to a gene: 4. DNA for the CDR3: TGTGCCAGCAGCCAAACAGGGGAGAGGCCCCAGCATTTT. Translation: CASSQTGERPQHF.

V and J are TRBV19 and TRBJ1-5, with TRBD1 matching 8 bases. CDR3 size: 13 residues. Germline CDR1 and CDR2: LNHDA and SQIVND (reference sequence). With 10 bases clipped from V and 3 bases from J, the junction kept 5 bases outside the gene matches. The CDR3 region is CATRDRTNQPQHF. In DNA form, the CDR3 reads TGTGCCACCCGGGACAGGACCAATCAGCCCCAGCATTTT.

This clone has only one observation. The rearrangement uses TRBV5-8 and TRBJ1-4, with TRBD1 as a possible D gene (5 bases). Germline CDR1 and CDR2: SGHTS and YDEGEE. This CDR3 contains 15 residues. Trimming took 4 bases from V and 10 from J, leaving 20 bases between them. This CDR3 is CASSLGGVGRGKLFF. The CDR3 nucleotides are TGTGCCAGCAGCCTCGGTGGCGTGGGGCGTGGAAAACTGTTTTTT.

This clone was found a few times. The chain has TRBV28 and TRBJ1-6; the D is unclear. CDR1 and CDR2 from the germline V gene are MDHEN and SYDVKM. The CDR3 is 12 amino acids. Trimming removed 2 bases from V and 11 bases from J, with 7 bases in between. The CDR3 loop reads CASSLPATPLHF. As DNA, the CDR3 is TGTGCCAGCAGTTTACCAGCAACACCCCTCCACTTT.

This sequence joins TRBV19 and TRBJ1-5; D not certain. CDR1 is LNHDA, CDR2 SQIVND, per germline (reference sequence). V shed 6 bases and J shed 0 bases, with 15 bases lying between them. The CDR3 is made up of 16 amino acids. CDR3 DNA: TGTGCCAGTAGGGGTCCCGGGCCTCTTAGCAATCAGCCCCAGCATTTT. Residues: CASRGPGPLSNQPQHF.

This chain links TRBV6-1 with TRBJ1-5; 8 nucleotides align to TRBD1. Unmatched junction bases numbered 13, after V lost 3 bases and J lost 9 bases. The CDR3 has 16 residues. The V gene's germline CDR1 is MNHNS and CDR2 SASEGT. CDR3 DNA: TGTGCCAGCAGTGATACCGGGACAGGTGGTTGGTTGCCCCAGCATTTT. It specifies CASSDTGTGGWLPQHF.

The gene calls are TRBV6-5 and TRBJ2-7; no clear D gene. CDR1 is MNHEY, CDR2 SVGAGI, per germline. The CDR3 runs to 13 residues. Trimming removed 6 bases from V and 7 bases from J, with 16 bases in between. CDR3 bases: TGTGCCAGCAGCCGAGGCCCGATACAGGAGCAGTACTTC. Protein: CASSRGPIQEQYF.

The rearrangement links TRBV30 to TRBJ2-3, with 9 bases identical to TRBD2. The germline gives CDR1 GTSNPN, CDR2 SVGIG (reference sequence). This CDR3 has 15 amino acids. V lost 3 bases, J lost 0 bases, and 4 bases stayed unmatched. CDR3 sequence reads: CAWRLAGGSTDTQYF. The DNA of the CDR3 is TGTGCCTGGAGATTGGCGGGAGGGAGCACAGATACGCAGTATTTT.